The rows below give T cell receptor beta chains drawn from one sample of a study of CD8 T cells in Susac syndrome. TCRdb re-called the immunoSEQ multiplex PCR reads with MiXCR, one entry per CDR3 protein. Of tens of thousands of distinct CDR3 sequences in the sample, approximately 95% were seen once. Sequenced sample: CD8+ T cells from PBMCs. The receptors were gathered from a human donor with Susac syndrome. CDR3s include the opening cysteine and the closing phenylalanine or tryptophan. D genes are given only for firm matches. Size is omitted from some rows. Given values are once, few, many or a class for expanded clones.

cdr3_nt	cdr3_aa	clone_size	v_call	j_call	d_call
TGCGCCAGCAGCTTGAGGGCTCGCCCAGATACGCAGTATTTT	CASSLRARPDTQYF	-	TRBV5-1	TRBJ2-3	-
TGTGCCAGCAGTCCCGGACAGGGGGCAACCGGGGAGCTGTTTTTT	CASSPGQGATGELFF	-	TRBV27	TRBJ2-2	TRBD1
TGTGCCACCAGCAGTCCAAGGCTGAACACTGAAGCTTTCTTT	CATSSPRLNTEAFF	-	TRBV15	TRBJ1-1	-
TGTGCCAGCAGCCCGTATCCGGGGGAGCAGTTCTTC	CASSPYPGEQFF	-	TRBV9	TRBJ2-1	-
TGTGCCAGCAGCACGACAGGGTTGGGTTCAGATACGCAGTATTTT	CASSTTGLGSDTQYF	-	TRBV5-4	TRBJ2-3	TRBD1
TGTGCCATCAGTGGGGACCTCCATACGCAGTATTTT	CAISGDLHTQYF	-	TRBV10-3	TRBJ2-3	-
TGTGCCAGCAAGGACAGGGGGGATACCTACGAGCAGTACTTC	CASKDRGDTYEQYF	-	TRBV25-1	TRBJ2-7	TRBD1
TGTGCCAGCAGCGTAGAGGGGGCGGCCTACAATGAGCAGTTCTTC	CASSVEGAAYNEQFF	-	TRBV9	TRBJ2-1	TRBD1
TGTGCCAGCAGCCGACAGTTCTCCTACGAGCAGTACTTC	CASSRQFSYEQYF	-	TRBV14	TRBJ2-7	-
TGTGCCAGCAGCTGGACAGGGTCGGATGGCTACACCTTC	CASSWTGSDGYTF	-	TRBV5-4	TRBJ1-2	TRBD1
TGCAGTGCTGAGGGATTGGCGACCCGTCAATACGAGCAGTACTTC	CSAEGLATRQYEQYF	-	TRBV20-1	TRBJ2-7	-
TGTGCCAGCATGCGGCAGTACAACACCGGGGAGCTGTTTTTT	CASMRQYNTGELFF	-	TRBV2	TRBJ2-2	-
TGTGCCACCAGTGATCCGGACAGAGGGGGGGCCGGGGAGCTGTTTTTT	CATSDPDRGGAGELFF	-	TRBV24-1	TRBJ2-2	-
TGTGCCATTCCCAGGGGTGGAAACACCATATATTTT	CAIPRGGNTIYF	-	TRBV12-3/TRBV12-4	TRBJ1-3	-
TGTGCCAGCAGCTTAGTACTAGCGCCCTACAATGAGCAGTTCTTC	CASSLVLAPYNEQFF	-	TRBV7-9	TRBJ2-1	TRBD2
TGTGCCAGCAGCTTAGCCCCTCAAGAGACCCAGTACTTC	CASSLAPQETQYF	-	TRBV7-9	TRBJ2-5	-
TGTGCCAGCAGCAGGGCACGGGGGCGCTTGGAGACCCAGTACTTC	CASSRARGRLETQYF	-	TRBV7-8	TRBJ2-5	-
TGCAGCGTGGATTCACAGGGAGGGAGGTACGAGCAGTACTTC	CSVDSQGGRYEQYF	-	TRBV29-1	TRBJ2-7	-
TGTGCCAGCAGCGTGGGGACACTGAATTACGAGCAGTACTTC	CASSVGTLNYEQYF	-	TRBV9	TRBJ2-7	-
TGCAGTGCTAGAGGCGGGACCCGGAGCTCCTACAATGAGCAGTTCTTC	CSARGGTRSSYNEQFF	-	TRBV20-1	TRBJ2-1	-
TGTGCCAGCAGCGTTCAGTCGGCAGGCTCCATGAACACTGAAGCTTTCTTT	CASSVQSAGSMNTEAFF	once	TRBV9	TRBJ1-1	-
TGTGCCAGCAGCTTAGCGGGGGCCGAGGGAGATACGCAGTATTTT	CASSLAGAEGDTQYF	-	TRBV13	TRBJ2-3	-
TGTGCCAGCAGCCCCCGGGACAATTACAATGAGCAGTTCTTC	CASSPRDNYNEQFF	-	TRBV9	TRBJ2-1	-
TGCAGTGCTCCCCAGGGTAGAGAAGCTTTCTTT	CSAPQGREAFF	-	TRBV20-1	TRBJ1-1	-
TGCGCCAGCAGTGACCGGTCCGGGGGCTACGAGCAGTACTTC	CASSDRSGGYEQYF	once	TRBV10-2	TRBJ2-7	-